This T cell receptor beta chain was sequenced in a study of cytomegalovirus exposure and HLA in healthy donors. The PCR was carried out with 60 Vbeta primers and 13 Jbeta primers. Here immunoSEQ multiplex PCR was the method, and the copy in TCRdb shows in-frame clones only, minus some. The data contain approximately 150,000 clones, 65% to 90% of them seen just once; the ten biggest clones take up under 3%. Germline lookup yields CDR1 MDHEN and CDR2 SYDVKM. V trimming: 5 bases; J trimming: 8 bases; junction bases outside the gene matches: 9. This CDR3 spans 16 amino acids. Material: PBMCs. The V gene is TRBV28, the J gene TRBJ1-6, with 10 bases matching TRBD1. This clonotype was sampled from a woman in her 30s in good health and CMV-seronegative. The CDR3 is CASSPRTGGTDSPLHF. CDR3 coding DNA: TGTGCCAGCAGTCCCCGGACAGGGGGGACTGATTCACCCCTCCACTTT.